This T cell receptor (beta chain) was sequenced in a study of vaccination and CD4 T cells after COVID-19. At the level of the study: The convalescent population consisted of six males and four females, two of whom were of Hispanic ethnicity.

The assay that was used to sequence DNA from cultured CD4+ T cells was the Oncomine TCR Beta short-read assay. The template was genomic DNA from cultured CD4+ T cells. MiXCR was run by TCRdb on the PCR reads, yielding one entry per CDR3 protein. The data show roughly 19,000 distinct CDR3 sequences, 66% seen once. Notes on this clonotype: Its antigen is unidentified.

Sample treatment: roughly ten-day PBMC culture with coronavirus spike peptide pools or control peptides (ViraFEST assay). Peptide pools at around 10 ug/ml stimulated under 2.5 million PBMCs per well with roughly 9 IU/ml IL-2. This TCR derives from a human donor who had recovered from COVID-19. Sequenced: CD4+ T cells from blood, cultured in vitro.

DNA for the CDR3: TGTGCCAGCAGCTTACCGGACAGCGTACGTGAAGCTTTCTTT. Residues: CASSLPDSVREAFF. J is TRBJ1-1 and V is TRBV7-2, with D perhaps TRBD1 (6 bases). The germline V gene encodes CDR1 SGHTA and CDR2 FQGNSA. Trimming pared 2 bases from V and 7 bases from J, leaving 14 bases between. This CDR3 spans 14 amino acids.